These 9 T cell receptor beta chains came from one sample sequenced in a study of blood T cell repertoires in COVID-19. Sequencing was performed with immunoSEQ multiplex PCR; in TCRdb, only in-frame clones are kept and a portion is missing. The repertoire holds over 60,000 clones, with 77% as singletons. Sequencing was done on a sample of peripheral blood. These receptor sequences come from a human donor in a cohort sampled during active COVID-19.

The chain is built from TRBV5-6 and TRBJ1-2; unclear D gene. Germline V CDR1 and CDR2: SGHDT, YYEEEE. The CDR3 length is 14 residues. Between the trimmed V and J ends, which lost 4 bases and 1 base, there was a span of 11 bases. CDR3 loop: CASSPENDNYGYTF. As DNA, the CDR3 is TGTGCCAGCAGCCCCGAGAACGATAACTATGGCTACACCTTC. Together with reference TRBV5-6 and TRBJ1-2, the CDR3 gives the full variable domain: DAGVTQSPTHLIKTRGQQVTLRCSPKSGHDTVSWYQQALGQGPQFIFQYYEEEERQRGNFPDRFSGHQFPNYSSELNVNALLLGDSALYLCASSPENDNYGYTFGSGTRLTVV.

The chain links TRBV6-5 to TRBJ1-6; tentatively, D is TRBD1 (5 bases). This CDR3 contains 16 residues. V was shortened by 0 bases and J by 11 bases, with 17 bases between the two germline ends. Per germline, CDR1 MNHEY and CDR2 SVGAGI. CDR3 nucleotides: TGTGCCAGCAGTTACTCGGGCCAGGGAATCCGTCCACCCCTCCACTTT. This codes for CASSYSGQGIRPPLHF.

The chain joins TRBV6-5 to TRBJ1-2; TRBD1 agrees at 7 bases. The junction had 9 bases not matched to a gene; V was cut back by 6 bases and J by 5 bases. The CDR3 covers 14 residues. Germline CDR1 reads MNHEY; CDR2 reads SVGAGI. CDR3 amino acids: CASSPSDRVYGYTF. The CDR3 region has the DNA TGTGCCAGCAGCCCCAGTGACAGGGTGTATGGCTACACCTTC.

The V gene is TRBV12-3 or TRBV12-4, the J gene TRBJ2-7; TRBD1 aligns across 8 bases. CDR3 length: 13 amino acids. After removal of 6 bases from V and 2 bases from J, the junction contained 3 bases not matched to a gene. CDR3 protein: CASSPGQAYEQYF. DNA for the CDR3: TGTGCCAGCAGCCCGGGACAGGCCTACGAGCAGTACTTC.

The DNA of the CDR3 is TGTGCCAGCAGTTCATCGGGGGTCGGGACCGGGGAGCTGTTTTTT. This sequence encodes CASSSSGVGTGELFF. The chain carries TRBV3-1 (or the pseudogene TRBV3-2) and TRBJ2-2; D possibly corresponds to TRBD2 (6 bases). CDR1 is LGHDT and CDR2 is YNNKEL in the germline V gene (reference sequence). The V end was cut by 6 bases, the J end by 5 bases, with 16 bases between. The CDR3 consists of 15 residues.

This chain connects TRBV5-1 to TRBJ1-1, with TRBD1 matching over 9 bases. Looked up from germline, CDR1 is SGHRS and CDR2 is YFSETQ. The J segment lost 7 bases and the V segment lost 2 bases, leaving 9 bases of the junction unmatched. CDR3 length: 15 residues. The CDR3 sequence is CASSFGGQGIFEAFF. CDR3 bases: TGCGCCAGCAGCTTTGGGGGACAGGGAATTTTTGAAGCTTTCTTT.

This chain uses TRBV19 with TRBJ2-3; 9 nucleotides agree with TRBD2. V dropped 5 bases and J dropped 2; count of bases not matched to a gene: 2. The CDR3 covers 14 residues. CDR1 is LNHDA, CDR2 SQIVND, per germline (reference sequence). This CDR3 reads CASSASGDTDTQYF. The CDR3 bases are TGTGCCAGTAGTGCTAGCGGGGACACAGATACGCAGTATTTT.

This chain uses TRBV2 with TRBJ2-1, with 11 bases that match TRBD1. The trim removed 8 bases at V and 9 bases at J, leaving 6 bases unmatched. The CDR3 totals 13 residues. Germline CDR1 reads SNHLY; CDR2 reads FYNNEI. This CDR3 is CASGGTGGVEQFF. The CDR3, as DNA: TGTGCCAGCGGGGGGACAGGGGGTGTTGAGCAGTTCTTC.

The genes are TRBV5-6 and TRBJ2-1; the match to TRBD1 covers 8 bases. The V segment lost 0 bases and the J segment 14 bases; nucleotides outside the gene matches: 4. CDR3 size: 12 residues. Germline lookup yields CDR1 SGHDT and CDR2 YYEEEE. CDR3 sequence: CASSLGLDREFF. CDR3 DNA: TGTGCCAGCAGCTTGGGCCTGGACAGGGAGTTCTTC.